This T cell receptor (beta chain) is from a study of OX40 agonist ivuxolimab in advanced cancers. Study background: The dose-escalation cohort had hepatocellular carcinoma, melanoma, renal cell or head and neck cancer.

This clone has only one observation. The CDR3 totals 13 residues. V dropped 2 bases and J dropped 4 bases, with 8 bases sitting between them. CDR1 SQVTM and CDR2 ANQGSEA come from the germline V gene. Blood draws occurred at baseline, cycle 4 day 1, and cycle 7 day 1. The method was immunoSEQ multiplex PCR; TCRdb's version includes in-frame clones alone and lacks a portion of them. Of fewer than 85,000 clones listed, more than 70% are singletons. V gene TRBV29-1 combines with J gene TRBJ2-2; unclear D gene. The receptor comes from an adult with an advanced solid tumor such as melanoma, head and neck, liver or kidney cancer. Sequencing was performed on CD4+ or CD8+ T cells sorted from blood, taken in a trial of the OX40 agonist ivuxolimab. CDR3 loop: CSVEPYSTGELFF. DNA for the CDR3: TGCAGCGTTGAACCCTACTCCACCGGGGAGCTGTTTTTT.